These 7 T cell receptor beta chains were all obtained from the same sample, sequenced in a study of blood T cells in healthy people across ages. A second PCR of 7 to 11 cycles used a sample-barcoded 5' primer and a J-beta primer mix. TCRdb re-called the 5' RACE reads through MiXCR, storing one row per CDR3 protein. The sample shows under 2,000,000 distinct CDR3 sequences, about 49% of them seen only once. The source material was blood. The receptors come from a woman in her 40s in good health.

The chain couples TRBV25-1 to TRBJ1-4; 12 bases are a match to TRBD1. The V and J ends lost 6 bases and 3 bases, in that order; junction bases with no gene match: 17. This CDR3 is 20 amino acids long. Germline assignment: CDR1 MGHDK and CDR2 SYGVNS. CDR3 bases: TGTGCCAGCAGCCTTCATTCCGGGACAGGGGGCTCGTTTCCTAATGAAAAACTGTTTTTT. Protein: CASSLHSGTGGSFPNEKLFF.

The chain joins TRBV12-3 or TRBV12-4 to TRBJ1-2, with TRBD1 matching over 7 bases. V trimming: 0 bases; J trimming: 8 bases; junction bases outside the gene matches: 3. CDR3 length equals 13 residues. This chain's CDR3 is CASSLAQGRGYTF. The CDR3 bases are TGTGCCAGCAGTTTAGCACAGGGGCGCGGCTACACCTTC.

The chain has TRBV7-8 and TRBJ2-1; 8 nucleotides align to TRBD2. The V segment lost 5 bases and the J segment 6 bases; nucleotides outside the gene matches: 9. CDR1 is SGHVS and CDR2 is FQNEAQ in the germline V gene. The CDR3 consists of 15 residues. As DNA, the CDR3 is TGTGCCAGCAGCCCTTGGGCGGGGGGCCTCAATGAGCAGTTCTTC. Its protein is CASSPWAGGLNEQFF.

This clonotype was observed a handful of times. The gene calls are TRBV29-1 and TRBJ1-1; unclear D gene. This CDR3 comprises 15 residues. Germline V lookup: CDR1 SQVTM, CDR2 ANQGSEA. Trimming cost V 2 bases and J 0 bases, with 13 bases left between them. The DNA for the CDR3 is TGCAGCGTTGAAAGGGTGGGCAGTGTGAACACTGAAGCTTTCTTT. Amino acids: CSVERVGSVNTEAFF.

The chain carries TRBV29-1 and TRBJ1-1; D gene uncertain. Germline values: CDR1 SQVTM, CDR2 ANQGSEA. This CDR3 is built from 11 residues. Trimming took 7 bases from V and 1 from J, leaving 7 bases between them. The CDR3 nucleotides read TGCAGCGGTGATGAGAACACTGAAGCTTTCTTT. It encodes CSGDENTEAFF.

The chain carries TRBV27 and TRBJ1-5; 10 bases map to TRBD1. V lost 5 bases and J lost 7; bases outside the gene matches: 2. Germline V gives CDR1 MNHEY, CDR2 SMNVEV (reference sequence). The length of the CDR3 is 13 residues. This CDR3 is CASSGTGAQPQHF. The CDR3 nucleotides are TGTGCCAGCAGTGGGACAGGGGCCCAGCCCCAGCATTTT.

This chain links TRBV2 with TRBJ2-1; D perhaps matches TRBD1 (6 bases). The CDR3 covers 10 residues. V lost 5 bases to trimming and J lost 15 bases, with 11 bases between them. In germline, CDR1 is SNHLY, CDR2 FYNNEI. CDR3 sequence: CASSSQGAFF. CDR3 nucleotide sequence: TGTGCCAGCAGTTCACAGGGAGCGTTCTTC.